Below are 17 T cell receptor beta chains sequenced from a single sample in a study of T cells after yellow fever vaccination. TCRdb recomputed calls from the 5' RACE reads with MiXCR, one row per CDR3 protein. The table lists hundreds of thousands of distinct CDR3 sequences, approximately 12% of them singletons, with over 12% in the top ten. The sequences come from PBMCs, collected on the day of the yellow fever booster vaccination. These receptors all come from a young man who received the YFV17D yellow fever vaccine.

This CDR3 is CASSAGTGHLDTQYF. The CDR3 DNA reads as TGTGCCAGCAGTGCCGGGACAGGGCATTTAGATACGCAGTATTTT. V and J are TRBV6-1 and TRBJ2-3; TRBD1 agrees at 9 bases. V lost 4 bases and J lost 5; bases outside the gene matches: 7. The germline V gene has CDR1 MNHNS and CDR2 SASEGT. This CDR3 spans 15 amino acids.

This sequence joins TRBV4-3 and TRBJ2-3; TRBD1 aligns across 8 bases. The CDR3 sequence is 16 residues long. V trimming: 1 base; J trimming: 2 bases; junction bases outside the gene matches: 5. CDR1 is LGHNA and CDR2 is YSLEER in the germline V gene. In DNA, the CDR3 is TGCGCCAGCAGCCAAGGCCCGGGACAGGCCACAGATACGCAGTATTTT. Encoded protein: CASSQGPGQATDTQYF.

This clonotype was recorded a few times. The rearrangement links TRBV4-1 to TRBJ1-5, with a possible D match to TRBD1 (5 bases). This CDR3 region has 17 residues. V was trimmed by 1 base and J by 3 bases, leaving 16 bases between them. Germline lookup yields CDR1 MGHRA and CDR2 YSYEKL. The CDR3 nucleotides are TGCGCCAGCAGCCAAGCCATTATCCGGGGCTTCAATCAGCCCCAGCATTTT. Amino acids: CASSQAIIRGFNQPQHF.

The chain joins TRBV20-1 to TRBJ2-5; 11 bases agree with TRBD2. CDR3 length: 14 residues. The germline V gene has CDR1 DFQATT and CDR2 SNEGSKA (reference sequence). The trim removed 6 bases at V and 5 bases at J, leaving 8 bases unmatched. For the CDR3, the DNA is TGCAGTGCACGACTAGCGGGAAGGTTGGAGACCCAGTACTTC. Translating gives CSARLAGRLETQYF.

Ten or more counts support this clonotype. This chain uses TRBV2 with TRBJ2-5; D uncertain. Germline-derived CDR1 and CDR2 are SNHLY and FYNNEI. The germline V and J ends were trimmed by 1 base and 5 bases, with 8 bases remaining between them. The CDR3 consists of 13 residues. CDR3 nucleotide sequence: TGTGCCAGCAGTGAAGGCAGGCAGGAGACCCAGTACTTC. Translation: CASSEGRQETQYF.

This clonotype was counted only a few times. The CDR3 loop reads CASSYGREPQETQYF. As DNA, the CDR3 is TGTGCCAGCAGTTACGGGCGGGAGCCTCAAGAGACCCAGTACTTC. J is TRBJ2-5 and V is TRBV6-5; 7 bases line up with TRBD2. The V and J ends lost 2 bases and 2 bases, in that order; junction bases with no gene match: 5. There are 15 residues in the CDR3. Germline CDR1 reads MNHEY; CDR2 reads SVGAGI.

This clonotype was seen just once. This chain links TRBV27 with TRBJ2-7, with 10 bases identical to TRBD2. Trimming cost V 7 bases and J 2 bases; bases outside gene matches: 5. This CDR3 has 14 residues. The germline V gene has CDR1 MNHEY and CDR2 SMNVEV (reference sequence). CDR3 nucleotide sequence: TGTGCCAGCACCCCTAGCGGGGGTCCCTACGAGCAGTACTTC. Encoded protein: CASTPSGGPYEQYF.

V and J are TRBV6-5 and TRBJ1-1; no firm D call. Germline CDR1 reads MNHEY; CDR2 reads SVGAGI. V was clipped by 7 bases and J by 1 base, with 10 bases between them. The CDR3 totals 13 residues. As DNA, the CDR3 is TGTGCCAGCAACCGGGCGCAGAACACTGAAGCTTTCTTT. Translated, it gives CASNRAQNTEAFF.

For the CDR3, the DNA is TGTGCCAGCAGTTCTGTCGACGGTGGAAACACCATATATTTT. Its translation is CASSSVDGGNTIYF. This chain uses TRBV5-4 with TRBJ1-3, with no clear D. CDR1 is SGHNT and CDR2 is YYREEE in the germline V gene (reference sequence). V lost 5 bases to trimming and J lost 3 bases, with 12 bases between them. CDR3 length: 14 residues.

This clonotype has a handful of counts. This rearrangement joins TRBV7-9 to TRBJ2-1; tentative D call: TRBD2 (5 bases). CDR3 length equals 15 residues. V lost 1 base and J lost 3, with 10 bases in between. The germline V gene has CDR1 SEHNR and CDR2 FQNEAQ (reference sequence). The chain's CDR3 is CASSLEGGFYNEQFF. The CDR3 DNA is TGTGCCAGCAGCTTAGAAGGCGGGTTCTACAATGAGCAGTTCTTC.

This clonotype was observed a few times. The CDR3 nucleotides are TGTGCCAGCAGCCGGACTAGCGGGTATGGGTACGAGCAGTACTTC. This sequence encodes CASSRTSGYGYEQYF. The chain joins TRBV7-2 to TRBJ2-7, with 11 bases fitting TRBD2. The J segment lost 4 bases and the V segment lost 5 bases, leaving 7 bases of the junction unmatched. Germline V gene sequence: CDR1 SGHTA, CDR2 FQGNSA. The CDR3 covers 15 residues.

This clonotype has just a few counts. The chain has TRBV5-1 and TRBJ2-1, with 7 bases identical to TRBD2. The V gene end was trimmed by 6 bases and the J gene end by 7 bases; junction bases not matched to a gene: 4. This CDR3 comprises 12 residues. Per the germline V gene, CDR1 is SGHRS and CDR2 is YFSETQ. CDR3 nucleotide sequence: TGCGCCAGCACCACCGGGGGGAATGAGCAGTTCTTC. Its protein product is CASTTGGNEQFF.

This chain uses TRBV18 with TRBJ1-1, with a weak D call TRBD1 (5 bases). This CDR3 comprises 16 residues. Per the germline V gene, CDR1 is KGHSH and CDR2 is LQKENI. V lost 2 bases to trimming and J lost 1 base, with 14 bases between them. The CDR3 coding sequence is TGTGCCAGCTCACCAGTCCAGGGAACCCAGAACACTGAAGCTTTCTTT. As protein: CASSPVQGTQNTEAFF.

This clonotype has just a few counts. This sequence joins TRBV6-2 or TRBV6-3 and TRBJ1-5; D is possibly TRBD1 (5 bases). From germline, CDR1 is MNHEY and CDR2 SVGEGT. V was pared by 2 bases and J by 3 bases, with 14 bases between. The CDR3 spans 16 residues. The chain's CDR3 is CASSYLLGRPNQPQHF. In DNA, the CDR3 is TGTGCCAGCAGTTACCTCCTGGGGCGGCCCAATCAGCCCCAGCATTTT.

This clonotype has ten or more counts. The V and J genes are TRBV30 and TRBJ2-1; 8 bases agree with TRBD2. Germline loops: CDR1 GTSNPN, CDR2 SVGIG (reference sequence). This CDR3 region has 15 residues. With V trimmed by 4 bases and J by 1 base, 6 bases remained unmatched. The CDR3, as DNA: TGTGCCTGGATAGCTGTAGCGGGGTCCTACAATGAGCAGTTCTTC. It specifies CAWIAVAGSYNEQFF.

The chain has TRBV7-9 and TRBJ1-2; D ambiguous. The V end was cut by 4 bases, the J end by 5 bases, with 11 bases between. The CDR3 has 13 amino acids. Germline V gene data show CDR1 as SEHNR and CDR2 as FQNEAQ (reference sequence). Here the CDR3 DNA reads TGTGCCAGCAGCTCAAATGACAAATATGGCTACACCTTC. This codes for CASSSNDKYGYTF.

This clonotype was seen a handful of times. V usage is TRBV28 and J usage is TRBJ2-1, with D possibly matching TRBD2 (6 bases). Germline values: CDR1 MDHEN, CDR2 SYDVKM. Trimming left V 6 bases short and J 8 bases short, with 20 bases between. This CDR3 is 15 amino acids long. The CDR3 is CASSTGAPASYEQFF. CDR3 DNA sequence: TGTGCCAGCAGCACGGGAGCCCCGGCCTCGTATGAGCAGTTCTTC.